The 2 T cell receptor beta chains reported below all come from one sample, sequenced in a study of T cell changes during pregnancy in multiple sclerosis. Measured with immunoSEQ multiplex PCR; TCRdb has only the in-frame clones, and not every one. The data hold roughly 80,000 clones, with about 90% observed a single time. Here the sequenced sample was peripheral blood, taken before pregnancy. The source is a female donor with multiple sclerosis, enrolled in a pregnancy study.

The rearrangement uses TRBV18 and TRBJ1-2; a possible D gene is TRBD1 (5 bases). The CDR3 is 15 residues long. Trimming removed 0 bases from V and 6 bases from J, with 14 bases in between. CDR1 and CDR2 (germline): KGHSH, LQKENI. The chain's CDR3 is CASSPPGRAGHGYTF. CDR3 sequence (DNA): TGTGCCAGCTCACCACCCGGTAGGGCAGGGCATGGCTACACCTTC.

This chain links TRBV7-8 with TRBJ1-6; tentatively, D is TRBD1 (6 bases). The CDR3 contains 16 residues. Trimming took off 5 bases at V and 4 bases at J, with 15 bases between the two ends. Germline values: CDR1 SGHVS, CDR2 FQNEAQ. CDR3 residues: CASSPLTGDYNSPLHF. CDR3 nucleotides: TGTGCCAGCAGCCCCTTGACAGGCGATTATAATTCACCCCTCCACTTT.